A single sample is the source of the 20 T cell receptor beta chains below, sequenced in a study of naive and memory T cell subsets. An oligonucleotide containing a UMI was ligated to the 3' end of TCR cDNA. Amplification of ligated cDNA took four PCR rounds with SP2 and nested alpha and beta constant primers. TCRdb re-called the UMI-ligation and nested PCR reads through MiXCR, storing one row per CDR3 protein. The table includes about 26,000 distinct CDR3 sequences, roughly 5.2% detected once. Sequenced input: blood. Receptors were obtained from an adult in good health.

This clonotype has ten or more counts. The V gene is TRBV6-5, the J gene TRBJ2-1; 7 bases line up with TRBD2. Germline V gene data show CDR1 as MNHEY and CDR2 as SVGAGI. CDR3 length: 16 amino acids. V lost 6 bases to trimming and J lost 4 bases; unmatched junction nucleotides: 12. The CDR3 DNA reads as TGTGCCAGCAGCTCCCAGCGGGAAACCACTTACAATGAGCAGTTCTTC. It encodes CASSSQRETTYNEQFF.

There are many counts of this clonotype. The J gene is TRBJ2-1, the V gene TRBV6-5; D call uncertain. Germline V CDR1 and CDR2: MNHEY, SVGAGI. V lost 9 bases and J lost 8, with 17 bases in between. The CDR3 length is 13 residues. CDR3 in amino acids: CARSSPSSDEQFF. The CDR3 DNA follows: TGTGCCAGGTCGTCGCCCTCCTCCGATGAGCAGTTCTTC.

Many counts were recorded for this clonotype. V and J are TRBV13 and TRBJ2-2; weak D call: TRBD1 (6 bases). Germline loops: CDR1 PRHDT, CDR2 FYEKMQ (reference sequence). This CDR3 is built from 12 residues. Trimming took 5 bases from V and 8 from J, leaving 9 bases between them. CDR3 bases: TGTGCCAGCAGCCAACAGGGTGGGGAGCTGTTTTTT. As protein: CASSQQGGELFF.

This clonotype was recorded many times. The chain recombines TRBV10-3 with TRBJ2-7, with 8 positions matching TRBD1. The junction had 2 bases not matched to a gene; V was cut back by 4 bases and J by 3 bases. This CDR3 comprises 13 residues. Germline V gene lookup returns CDR1 ENHRY and CDR2 SYGVKD. The chain's CDR3 is CAISGTGIYEQYF. In DNA, the CDR3 is TGTGCCATCAGTGGGACAGGGATCTACGAGCAGTACTTC.

This clonotype occurred many times. This chain links TRBV27 with TRBJ2-1; the match to TRBD2 covers 10 bases. V dropped 6 bases and J dropped 5; count of bases not matched to a gene: 7. CDR1 MNHEY and CDR2 SMNVEV come from the germline V gene (reference sequence). The CDR3 is 15 amino acids. The CDR3 protein is CASSPGTSANNEQFF. In nucleotides, the CDR3 is TGTGCCAGCAGCCCAGGGACTAGCGCAAACAATGAGCAGTTCTTC.

This clonotype was recorded at least ten times. This sequence joins TRBV29-1 and TRBJ2-7; 7 bases match TRBD1. The germline gives CDR1 SQVTM, CDR2 ANQGSEA. V was pared by 7 bases and J by 1 base, with 7 bases of the junction left unmatched. The CDR3 extends over 13 amino acids. CDR3 sequence: CSAWGQPSYEQYF. The CDR3 nucleotides are TGCAGCGCCTGGGGACAGCCATCCTACGAGCAGTACTTC.

This clonotype was recorded many times. The gene calls are TRBV29-1 and TRBJ1-1; the D is unclear. This CDR3 spans 13 amino acids. The germline V gene encodes CDR1 SQVTM and CDR2 ANQGSEA. V was shortened by 7 bases and J by 0 bases, with 12 bases between the two germline ends. The CDR3 region is CSAARVLNTEAFF. The CDR3 nucleotides read TGCAGCGCTGCCCGGGTTCTGAACACTGAAGCTTTCTTT.

This clonotype was observed at least ten times. The chain couples TRBV20-1 to TRBJ2-2; unclear D gene. V was clipped by 1 base and J by 7 bases, with 10 bases between them. The CDR3 length is 13 residues. The germline gives CDR1 DFQATT, CDR2 SNEGSKA (reference sequence). In DNA, the CDR3 is TGCAGTGCTAGAGCCCAAGGTGGCGGGGAGCTGTTTTTT. Translating gives CSARAQGGGELFF.

Many counts were recorded for this clonotype. This chain uses TRBV6-1 with TRBJ1-5; tentative D call: TRBD1 (5 bases). Trimming cost V 4 bases and J 6 bases, with 10 bases left between them. Germline loops: CDR1 MNHNS, CDR2 SASEGT. This CDR3 comprises 13 residues. This CDR3 is CASSAGIFQPQHF. CDR3 in DNA: TGTGCCAGCAGTGCAGGGATTTTTCAGCCCCAGCATTTT.

Ten or more counts support this clonotype. This chain joins TRBV4-1 and TRBJ1-4; unclear D gene. Trimming took off 4 bases at V and 5 bases at J, with 8 bases between the two ends. The CDR3 is made up of 13 amino acids. Looked up from germline, CDR1 is MGHRA and CDR2 is YSYEKL. The CDR3 sequence: CASSRRRNEKLFF. The CDR3 nucleotides are TGCGCCAGCAGCCGGCGGAGGAATGAAAAACTGTTTTTT.

In its sample, this clonotype is medium-sized. This chain joins TRBV2 and TRBJ1-3; no definite D call. This CDR3 is 13 amino acids long. CDR1 and CDR2 (germline): SNHLY, FYNNEI. V shed 4 bases and J shed 2 bases, with 6 bases lying between them. The CDR3 loop is CASSADTGNTIYF. The CDR3 DNA reads TGTGCCAGCAGTGCAGACACTGGAAACACCATATATTTT.

Many counts were recorded for this clonotype. V gene TRBV2 combines with J gene TRBJ2-2, with D possibly called TRBD1 or TRBD2 (5 bases each). Germline V gives CDR1 SNHLY, CDR2 FYNNEI. The CDR3 spans 17 residues. The germline V and J ends were trimmed by 7 bases and 6 bases, with 24 bases remaining between them. DNA of the CDR3: TGTGCCAGCACCCAGGACGGGGTCAGGGTGGGAGCCGGGGAGCTGTTTTTT. Translated, it gives CASTQDGVRVGAGELFF. The variable domain in full, completed from reference TRBV2 and TRBJ2-2, reads EPEVTQTPSHQVTQMGQEVILRCVPISNHLYFYWYRQILGQKVEFLVSFYNNEISEKSEIFDDQFSVERPDGSNFTLKIRSTKLEDSAMYFCASTQDGVRVGAGELFFGEGSRLTVL.

This clonotype was seen repeatedly, ten times or more. CDR3 DNA sequence: TGCGCCAGCAGCTTAACTAGCGGGAGTCCCCACGAGCAGTACTTC. Translating it yields CASSLTSGSPHEQYF. This rearrangement joins TRBV5-1 to TRBJ2-7; 11 bases match TRBD2. The V segment lost 2 bases and the J segment 5 bases; nucleotides outside the gene matches: 6. Germline V gene sequence: CDR1 SGHRS, CDR2 YFSETQ. The CDR3 has 15 residues. Complete variable domain (other parts from reference TRBV5-1 and TRBJ2-7): KAGVTQTPRYLIKTRGQQVTLSCSPISGHRSVSWYQQTPGQGLQFLFEYFSETQRNKGNFPGRFSGRQFSNSRSEMNVSTLELGDSALYLCASSLTSGSPHEQYFGPGTRLTVT.

This clonotype was picked up many times. This rearrangement joins TRBV9 to TRBJ2-2; D remains ambiguous. V lost 6 bases and J lost 6, with 12 bases in between. Per germline, CDR1 SGDLS and CDR2 YYNGEE. This CDR3 has 13 residues. The CDR3 DNA follows: TGTGCCAGCACTTCAACGGACGCCGGGGAGCTGTTTTTT. It yields the protein CASTSTDAGELFF.

This clonotype has ten or more counts. CDR3 sequence: CASSFRDGPYEQYF. Here the CDR3 DNA reads TGTGCCAGCAGTTTTAGGGACGGCCCCTACGAGCAGTACTTC. The chain combines TRBV28 with TRBJ2-7; the D gene could be TRBD1 or TRBD2 (5 bases each). This CDR3 spans 14 amino acids. Trimming pared 3 bases from V and 2 bases from J, leaving 11 bases between. CDR1 is MDHEN and CDR2 is SYDVKM in the germline V gene.

This clonotype was recorded at least ten times. The gene calls are TRBV12-5 and TRBJ2-1; 8 bases align to TRBD1. This CDR3 contains 15 residues. CDR1 and CDR2 (germline): LGHNT, FRNRAP. V was clipped by 4 bases and J by 4 bases; unmatched bases: 6. CDR3 coding DNA: TGTGCTAGTGGTTACCGGGACAGGTCGTACAATGAGCAGTTCTTC. Residues: CASGYRDRSYNEQFF.

This chain uses TRBV13 with TRBJ1-1; weak D call: TRBD1 (5 bases). The germline gives CDR1 PRHDT, CDR2 FYEKMQ (reference sequence). There are 15 residues in the CDR3. V lost 5 bases to trimming and J lost 3 bases, with 16 bases between them. The CDR3 loop reads CASSARGVLDTEAFF. The CDR3 DNA follows: TGTGCCAGCAGCGCTAGGGGAGTTCTGGACACTGAAGCTTTCTTT.

This clonotype was seen at least ten times. The chain has TRBV5-1 and TRBJ2-3, with 7 positions matching TRBD2. CDR1 SGHRS and CDR2 YFSETQ come from the germline V gene. The CDR3 spans 16 residues. The ends lost 3 bases at V and 1 base at J; junction bases unmatched: 8. CDR3 protein: CASSSPGGVRTDTQYF. CDR3 coding DNA: TGCGCCAGCAGCTCCCCGGGAGGAGTGCGCACAGATACGCAGTATTTT.

This clonotype has ten or more counts. The chain combines TRBV12-3 or TRBV12-4 with TRBJ2-5; weak D call: TRBD2 (5 bases). Trimming removed 5 bases at V and 4 bases at J, with 17 bases between. The CDR3 has 15 residues. This CDR3 reads CASSPGIPSSETQYF. The DNA of the CDR3 is TGTGCCAGCAGTCCGGGAATACCGAGTTCAGAGACCCAGTACTTC.

The table lists this clonotype with many counts. This rearrangement joins TRBV11-2 to TRBJ2-6; D is possibly TRBD1 or TRBD2 (5 bases each). The V end was cut by 5 bases, the J end by 2 bases, with 13 bases between. The CDR3 spans 16 residues. CDR1 and CDR2 from the germline V gene are SGHAT and FQNNGV. CDR3 nucleotide sequence: TGTGCCAGCAGCCCCGGGACCAGGCCTGGGGCCAACGTCCTGACTTTC. Amino acid sequence: CASSPGTRPGANVLTF.